This TCR beta chain comes out of a study of shared clonotypes between healthy human individuals. The overall study: Per donor, CD8 memory used one plate, CD8 naive used two, CD4 memory used three and CD4 naive used three.

The CDR3 loop spans 16 amino acids. V was pared by 7 bases and J by 1 base, with 11 bases of the junction left unmatched. CDR1 is SQVTM, CDR2 ANQGSEA, per germline. CD45RO-negative, CCR7-selected cells formed the naive CD8 fraction, which excluded terminally differentiated effector memory CD45RA+ cells. Here immunoSEQ multiplex PCR was the method, and the copy in TCRdb shows in-frame clones only, minus some. The profile shows about 700,000 clones, about 91% of them singletons. This TCR was recovered from a man aged 25-45 years in good health. The sequencing input was naive CD8+ T cells sorted from blood. The chain employs TRBV29-1 and TRBJ2-3, with 10 bases lining up with TRBD2. CDR3 in amino acids: CSATGVTSGGTDTQYF. The CDR3 coding sequence is TGCAGCGCTACCGGGGTAACTAGCGGGGGCACAGATACGCAGTATTTT.